The 8 T cell receptor beta chains in this list originate from one sample, sequenced in a study of blood T cell repertoires in COVID-19. Libraries were prepared by immunoSEQ multiplex PCR; TCRdb keeps only in-frame clonotypes and omits some of them. The data show more than 250,000 clones, about 82% seen once. Specimen: peripheral blood. Receptors were obtained from a woman between 45 and 60 years old with acute or convalescent COVID-19.

This clone has just one count. The chain couples TRBV7-6 to TRBJ1-4; D remains unclear. Trimming took off 4 bases at V and 0 bases at J, with 6 bases between the two ends. The CDR3 loop spans 14 amino acids. CDR1 and CDR2 from the germline V gene are SGHVS and FNYEAQ. CDR3 nucleotide sequence: TGTGCCAGCAGCTCGAGAGCAACTAATGAAAAACTGTTTTTT. Protein product: CASSSRATNEKLFF.

The chain carries TRBV2 and TRBJ1-5, with no clear D. Germline V gene data show CDR1 as SNHLY and CDR2 as FYNNEI. Trimming removed 5 bases at V and 1 base at J, with 9 bases between. This CDR3 spans 14 amino acids. The CDR3 spells CASSLPLSNQPQHF. The CDR3, as DNA: TGTGCCAGCAGTTTACCACTAAGCAATCAGCCCCAGCATTTT. Full variable domain (rest looked up from reference TRBV2 and TRBJ1-5): EPEVTQTPSHQVTQMGQEVILRCVPISNHLYFYWYRQILGQKVEFLVSFYNNEISEKSEIFDDQFSVERPDGSNFTLKIRSTKLEDSAMYFCASSLPLSNQPQHFGDGTRLSIL.

The chain recombines TRBV27 with TRBJ2-7; 9 nucleotides align to TRBD2. This CDR3 is built from 16 residues. Germline lookup yields CDR1 MNHEY and CDR2 SMNVEV (reference sequence). The V gene end was trimmed by 4 bases and the J gene end by 3 bases; junction bases not matched to a gene: 10. Written as DNA, the CDR3 is TGTGCCAGCAGTTCCCTCTTAAAGCGGGGGGACTACGAGCAGTACTTC. This gives the protein CASSSLLKRGDYEQYF.

The chain recombines TRBV5-4 with TRBJ1-2; 8 bases align to TRBD1. The CDR3 is 17 residues long. The V segment lost 4 bases and the J segment 2 bases; nucleotides outside the gene matches: 13. The germline V gene has CDR1 SGHNT and CDR2 YYREEE (reference sequence). The DNA for the CDR3 is TGTGCCAGCAGCATTAGGACAGGGCGGGAAAAAAACTATGGCTACACCTTC. Encoded protein: CASSIRTGREKNYGYTF.

The V and J genes are TRBV6-5 and TRBJ1-2; TRBD1 is a possible D gene (5 bases). Germline V CDR1 and CDR2: MNHEY, SVGAGI. The V end lost 4 bases, the J end lost 8 bases, and 8 bases lay between the germline ends. This CDR3 spans 11 amino acids. CDR3 in amino acids: CASSSGGGYTF. The CDR3 DNA reads as TGTGCCAGCAGTTCCGGGGGGGGCTACACCTTC.

This clone was counted once. The chain is built from TRBV5-1 and TRBJ2-2; 8 bases are shared with TRBD1. The V gene's germline CDR1 is SGHRS and CDR2 YFSETQ. The CDR3 is 15 residues long. Trimming removed 3 bases from V and 4 bases from J; junction bases left unmatched: 5. CDR3 sequence: CASSSGQVSTGELFF. The CDR3 DNA sequence: TGCGCCAGCAGCTCGGGACAGGTTAGCACCGGGGAGCTGTTTTTT.

V gene TRBV7-3 combines with J gene TRBJ2-1; no reliable D call. This CDR3 is built from 14 residues. Trimming took off 1 base at V and 4 bases at J, with 8 bases between the two ends. The germline V gene encodes CDR1 SGHTA and CDR2 FQGTGA. CDR3 in amino acids: CASSLNPQYNEQFF. CDR3 nucleotides: TGTGCCAGCAGCTTAAATCCCCAATACAATGAGCAGTTCTTC.

The chain is built from TRBV9 and TRBJ1-2; D is ambiguous. Trimming cost V 3 bases and J 4 bases, with 13 bases left between them. CDR1 and CDR2 (germline): SGDLS, YYNGEE. This CDR3 comprises 14 residues. CDR3 in amino acids: CASSAPGHTYGYTF. The CDR3 DNA sequence: TGTGCCAGCAGCGCCCCTGGGCATACCTATGGCTACACCTTC.